This T cell receptor (beta chain) was recovered during a study of T cell responses to AZD1222 COVID-19 vaccine. Overall study results and limits: Rises in breadth and depth of Spike-specific TCRs came after two AZD1222 doses. Repertoire collection took place solely once the T cell response had peaked. Donors in the cohort were predominantly white British and more often female, and clonal diversity was possibly underestimated. At baseline, seropositivity was found in only 5 to 7 AZD1222 recipients.

For this clone: Its specificity is unknown.

Generated by immunoSEQ multiplex PCR, the TCRdb table keeps only in-frame clones and is missing some. The repertoire includes 150,000 or so clones, around 92% of them detected once, and over 1.3% sits in the top ten. Per the germline V gene, CDR1 is LNHDA and CDR2 is SQIVND (reference sequence). V lost 6 bases to trimming and J lost 7 bases; unmatched junction nucleotides: 12. This CDR3 has 15 residues. Sequencing used peripheral blood, obtained on day 0 of AZD1222 vaccination. The chain recombines TRBV19 with TRBJ1-2, with 9 bases lining up with TRBD1. The sequence was obtained from an adult in good health. CDR3 in DNA: TGTGCCAGTAGCGACCCCGGGGGACAGGGCCCTGGCTACACCTTC. Its translation is CASSDPGGQGPGYTF.